This TCR beta chain was captured in a study of cytomegalovirus exposure and HLA in healthy donors. V was pared by 2 bases and J by 1 base, with 8 bases between. The CDR3 has 14 residues. The germline V gene encodes CDR1 SGHTA and CDR2 FQGTGA. Data came from immunoSEQ multiplex PCR; TCRdb stores just in-frame clones and leaves some out. Here the sample spans about 130,000 clones, roughly nine tenths being singletons. The sample holds one count of this clone. Sequenced material: PBMCs. J is TRBJ1-1 and V is TRBV7-3; D call uncertain. This clonotype was sampled from a woman younger than 35 in good health and CMV-seropositive. The CDR3 sequence is CASSLYSRNTEAFF. The CDR3 DNA sequence: TGTGCCAGCAGCTTATACAGCAGGAACACTGAAGCTTTCTTT.